This T cell receptor beta chain was obtained from a study of blood T cell repertoires in COVID-19. Study-wide background: Collection of acute and convalescent COVID-19 samples took place in the United States, Italy and Spain.

J lost 5 bases, V lost 7 bases, and 6 bases had no gene match. This CDR3 region has 13 residues. CDR1 and CDR2 from the germline V gene are SNHLY and FYNNEI. TCRdb's table, derived via immunoSEQ multiplex PCR, lists solely in-frame clones and lacks some. The sample lists 150,000 to 200,000 clones, 86% occurring once. This clonotype originated in a woman in her sixties or seventies with COVID-19, enrolled during active disease. The J gene is TRBJ1-1, the V gene TRBV2; TRBD1 matches at 8 bases. Material: peripheral blood. CDR3 sequence (DNA): TGTGCCAGCACTACGGACAGGGTTACTGAAGCTTTCTTT. Amino acid sequence: CASTTDRVTEAFF.